This entry is about one TCR beta chain. This table comes from immunoSEQ multiplex PCR, and its TCRdb copy is limited to in-frame clones, with some not included. Among some 260,000 clones listed, roughly 84% were seen once. The data originate from a study of blood T cell repertoires in COVID-19. This CDR3 contains 14 residues. The germline CDR1 and CDR2 sequences are GTSNPN and SVGIG (reference sequence). V was cut by 0 bases and J by 7 bases, with 10 bases left in between. The receptor comes from a woman between 40 and 55 years old who had recovered from COVID-19. The chain links TRBV30 to TRBJ1-6, with D perhaps TRBD1 (5 bases). Sequenced: peripheral blood. The CDR3 DNA is TGTGCCTGGAGTGTCAGTTGGGGCAATTCACCCCTCCACTTT. This encodes CAWSVSWGNSPLHF.